The present T cell receptor beta chain was sequenced within a study of human T cells and chemical hapten exposure (dated by TCRdb to about 2021). For the wider study: For sensitization, 2% DPC in acetone was applied to a roughly 2 cm by roughly 2 cm area of upper inner arm skin. Patients additionally received weekly therapeutic DPC doses to the scalp throughout the roughly 25-week study period. Patch testing on the upper back used Finn chambers containing 0.01% DPC, with scoring done after 6 days according to International Contact Dermatitis Research Group standards. The mostly female patient cohort included alopecia areata with under or over 50% scalp involvement, alopecia totalis and alopecia universalis. Libraries were combined into a pool for sequencing, and differences in TCR yield between samples came mainly from small differences in library volumes within the pool. The study tracked peripheral blood TCR repertoire changes in vivo during primary and secondary sensitization to the hapten diphenylcyclopropenone (DPC) in alopecia patients. Patient blood was sampled pre-sensitization (week 0) and at 2, 6 and about 24 weeks after DPC sensitization. For TCR sequencing, blood came from twenty-nine alopecia patients at anywhere from one to four time points (pre-sensitization, 2, 6 and 24 weeks).

Findings and caveats that apply to the study as a whole: No change with DPC sensitization was found in the number of TCRs above 1 in 1000 frequency, and no evidence of global repertoire structure alterations was found. Expanded TCRs formed significantly more large CDR3 similarity clusters than pre-sensitization or healthy control sets, consistent with antigen-driven responses. Because every patient had alopecia, a presumed autoimmune disease, the patients' immune response might differ from that of healthy individuals. Patch test score correlated positively with the number of PT1 expanded TCRs, reaching significance at thresholds 8, 16 and 32 but not at 4. After repeated subsampling, the strength of the expansion versus patch-test correlation and the threshold at which it became significant changed.

The CDR3 measures 15 amino acids from cysteine to phenylalanine. CDR3 DNA is the only sequence kept; it has 45 bases, read in frame from the first base. The sample's time point label is to be understood as: pre-sensitization, week 0. In light of the paper, this sample's treatment or condition label describes: therapeutic diphenylcyclopropenone sensitization with weekly scalp DPC. Blood at each patch-test visit was drawn before the patch test was applied. Patients were considered eligible if aged 18 to 70, diagnosed with alopecia and deemed suitable for DPC therapy, and patients were excluded if pregnant. Total RNA was isolated from unfractionated whole blood collected in Tempus Blood RNA tubes. This clonotype came up many times. What antigen it recognizes has not been identified. Base qualities are not recorded, but no much larger clone differs from it by a single base. The protocol used for the library was RACE. The data were produced on a NextSeq 500. During library preparation, unique molecular identifiers were attached to individual cDNA molecules so that TCRs could be counted in a quantitative, reproducible way. For every blood RNA sample, sequencing covered both the TCR alpha and TCR beta chains. As for the authors' bioinformatics: Samples had a median of roughly 100,000 TCRs, with a range from about 23,224 to 750,000. V, J and CDR3 annotation of the TCR reads was performed with the Decombinator software suite. For the PS versus PT1 abundance plots, all samples were subsampled to the same number of TCRs (28,000). Expanded TCRs were defined as absent before sensitization and observed at least eight times at the 2-week time point. The public reads were quality trimmed at Q25 with fastp and then assembled into clones with MiXCR by TCRdb, keeping productive beta chains. For every CDR3 protein sequence, its rows merge into one entry that carries the most common genes and DNA. These V and J calls are TCRdb output, not the study's own analysis. The sample includes over 300,000 distinct CDR3 sequences, with roughly 4.6% observed a single time. The ten most abundant clones make up 2.5% to 3% of the sample.

This TCR derives from a woman in her forties or fifties with alopecia areata. Some clones in this sample may be carry-over from other donors' samples. The rearrangement joined TRBV21-1 to TRBJ2-1. TRBV21-1 is recorded as a pseudogene. This specimen was whole blood, taken in connection with sensitization to the hapten diphenylcyclopropenone (DPC). The CDR3 in this case is CASSNVEKEVNEQFF. The nucleotides read TGTGCCAGCAGCAATGTGGAAAAGGAAGTGAATGAGCAGTTCTTC.